This T cell receptor beta chain was captured in a study of Tregs in tolerant kidney transplant recipients. This CDR3 is 15 amino acids long. Germline lookup yields CDR1 MDHEN and CDR2 SYDVKM. The data were produced by immunoSEQ multiplex PCR, yet TCRdb's version contains in-frame clones alone and is incomplete. The data show tens of thousands of clones, over 85% seen once. Study conclusions and caveats: The small number of patients limits these findings pending further validation. In tolerant patients, donor-specific Tregs outgrew total Tregs, suggesting antigen-driven expansion. Biological reproducibility was not directly addressed in this study.

As for this clone: What it recognizes is unknown. At one end the junction does not follow the germline gene, possibly because of a read error. The sample carries other DNA sequences with the same CDR3.

Recipients received nonmyeloablative bone marrow transplants from related graft donors, with transient mixed chimerism. Unstimulated regulatory T cells (CD4+CD25+CD127-), CD4+CD25- non-regulatory cells, CD4 and CD8 cells were FACS-sorted from thawed PBMCs. Specimen: CD4+ T cells from blood (PBMCs), collected 12 months after the transplant. The receptor was derived from a human patient who received a combined kidney and bone marrow transplant. Some of these T cells may belong to the graft donor. V is TRBV28 and J is TRBJ1-6, with 8 nucleotides matching TRBD1. CDR3 region: CASSTRTGPNSPLHF. The CDR3 region has the DNA TGTGCCAGCAGTACGAGGACAGGGCCCAATTCCCCCCTCCACTTT.